These T cell receptor beta chains were read from a single sample in a study of blood T cell repertoires in COVID-19. Measured with immunoSEQ multiplex PCR; TCRdb has only the in-frame clones, and not every one. The sample lists over 100,000 clones, around 86% seen once, with approximately 4.3% in the top ten. The material sequenced was peripheral blood. Receptors were obtained from a man aged 35 to 55 with acute or convalescent COVID-19. CDR3s include the opening cysteine and the closing phenylalanine or tryptophan. The order of the fields is V gene, clone size, CDR3 protein. Some rows have no size entry. The others give once, few or many, or a class for an expanded clone.

V gene: TRBV7-9; clone size: .; CDR3 protein: CASSLTGNDYGYTF
V gene: TRBV21-1; clone size: once; CDR3 protein: CASPNRRRQIDEQYF
V gene: TRBV19; clone size: .; CDR3 protein: CASSIQTGRLAKNIQYF
V gene: TRBV7-9; clone size: .; CDR3 protein: CASREIDEQFF
V gene: TRBV5-6; clone size: .; CDR3 protein: CASSLVRGGGEAFF
V gene: TRBV19; clone size: .; CDR3 protein: CASSMTGVSTEAFF
V gene: TRBV5-1; clone size: once; CDR3 protein: CASSLKAGYTDTQYF
V gene: TRBV5-4; clone size: .; CDR3 protein: CASSADRANEQFF
V gene: TRBV18; clone size: .; CDR3 protein: CASSPRDINSPLHF
V gene: TRBV2; clone size: .; CDR3 protein: CASSEAWSDQETQYF
V gene: TRBV29-1; clone size: .; CDR3 protein: CSVVSGDAGNTIYF
V gene: TRBV5-1; clone size: .; CDR3 protein: CASSLDATNEKLFF
V gene: TRBV6-5; clone size: .; CDR3 protein: CASSPLAGFTDTQYF
V gene: TRBV6-5; clone size: .; CDR3 protein: CASSTGTSVGEQYF
V gene: TRBV13; clone size: once; CDR3 protein: CASSRTGSGANVLTF
V gene: TRBV5-1; clone size: once; CDR3 protein: CASRKLPGQGNEAFF
V gene: TRBV6-2/TRBV6-3; clone size: .; CDR3 protein: CASSKGQRSNQPQHF
V gene: TRBV30; clone size: .; CDR3 protein: CAWRRTSGRRGYNEQFF
V gene: TRBV6-5; clone size: .; CDR3 protein: CASSYGQNTEAFF
V gene: TRBV19; clone size: once; CDR3 protein: CASSISSRRVINTEAFF
V gene: TRBV6-1; clone size: once; CDR3 protein: CASSEARGNTIYF
V gene: TRBV28; clone size: .; CDR3 protein: CASSGTGHQPQHF
V gene: TRBV29-1; clone size: .; CDR3 protein: CSVEGQGNTEAFF
V gene: TRBV3-1/TRBV3-2; clone size: .; CDR3 protein: CASSQWVTGSYEQYF
V gene: TRBV6-6; clone size: .; CDR3 protein: CASSRRTGAMAGELFF
V gene: TRBV5-4; clone size: .; CDR3 protein: CASSEEQGSEQFF
V gene: TRBV7-9; clone size: .; CDR3 protein: CASSTRTSGTGELFF
V gene: TRBV5-8; clone size: .; CDR3 protein: CASSRRQGDFSPLHF
V gene: TRBV6-5; clone size: .; CDR3 protein: CASSYLARGSYGYTF
V gene: TRBV6-1; clone size: .; CDR3 protein: CASSERAGTDTQYF
V gene: TRBV30; clone size: .; CDR3 protein: CAWRGRVWAFF
V gene: TRBV18; clone size: once; CDR3 protein: CASSPDRNQPQHF
V gene: TRBV7-6; clone size: .; CDR3 protein: CASSLEAGVGNSPLHF
V gene: TRBV20-1; clone size: once; CDR3 protein: CSAQTGEKLFF
V gene: TRBV4-3; clone size: .; CDR3 protein: CASSQDMETDIYNYGYTF
V gene: TRBV9; clone size: many; CDR3 protein: CASSVTPSGRRADTQYF
V gene: TRBV2; clone size: .; CDR3 protein: CASRTTRTNEKLFF
V gene: TRBV7-6; clone size: once; CDR3 protein: CASSFLQETQYF
V gene: TRBV6-6; clone size: .; CDR3 protein: CASRGQAILSYEQYF
V gene: TRBV6-5; clone size: .; CDR3 protein: CATGRTGGHEQYF
V gene: TRBV4-1; clone size: .; CDR3 protein: CASSQDRRGNSPLHF
V gene: TRBV3-1/TRBV3-2; clone size: few; CDR3 protein: CASSQESWAGKMRNEQFF
V gene: TRBV10-3; clone size: .; CDR3 protein: CAAQPETGGSEAFF
V gene: TRBV19; clone size: .; CDR3 protein: CASKQGAGEAFF